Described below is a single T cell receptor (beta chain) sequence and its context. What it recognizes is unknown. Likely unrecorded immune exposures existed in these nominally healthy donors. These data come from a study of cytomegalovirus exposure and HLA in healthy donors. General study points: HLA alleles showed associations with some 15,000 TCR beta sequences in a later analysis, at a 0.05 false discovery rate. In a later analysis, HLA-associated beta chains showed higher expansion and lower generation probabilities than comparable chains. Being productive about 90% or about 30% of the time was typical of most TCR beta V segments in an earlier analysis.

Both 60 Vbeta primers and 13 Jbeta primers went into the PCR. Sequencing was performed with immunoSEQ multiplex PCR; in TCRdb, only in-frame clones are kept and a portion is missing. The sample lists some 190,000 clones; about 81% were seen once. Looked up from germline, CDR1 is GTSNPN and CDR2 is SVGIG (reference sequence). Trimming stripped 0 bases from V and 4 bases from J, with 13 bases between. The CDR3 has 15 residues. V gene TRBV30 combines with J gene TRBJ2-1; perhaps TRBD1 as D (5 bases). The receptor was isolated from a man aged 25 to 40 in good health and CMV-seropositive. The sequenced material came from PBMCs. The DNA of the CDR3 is TGTGCCTGGAGTGTACCCCTAAGGGGTTACAATGAGCAGTTCTTC. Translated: CAWSVPLRGYNEQFF.